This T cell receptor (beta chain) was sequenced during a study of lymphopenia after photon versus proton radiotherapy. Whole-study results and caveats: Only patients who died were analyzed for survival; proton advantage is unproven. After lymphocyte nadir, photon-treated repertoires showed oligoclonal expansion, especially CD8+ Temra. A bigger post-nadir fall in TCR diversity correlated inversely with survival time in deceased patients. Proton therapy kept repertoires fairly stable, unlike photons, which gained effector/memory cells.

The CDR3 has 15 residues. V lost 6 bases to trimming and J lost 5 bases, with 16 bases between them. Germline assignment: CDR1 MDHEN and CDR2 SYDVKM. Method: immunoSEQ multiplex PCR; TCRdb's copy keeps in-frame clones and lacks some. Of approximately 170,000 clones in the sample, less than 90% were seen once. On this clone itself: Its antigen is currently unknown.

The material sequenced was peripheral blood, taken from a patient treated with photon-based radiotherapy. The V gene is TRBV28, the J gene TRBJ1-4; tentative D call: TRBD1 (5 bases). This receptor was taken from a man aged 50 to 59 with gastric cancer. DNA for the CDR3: TGTGCCAGCAGCGGCGGGGGTCCCTTCAATGAAAAACTGTTTTTT. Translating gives CASSGGGPFNEKLFF.